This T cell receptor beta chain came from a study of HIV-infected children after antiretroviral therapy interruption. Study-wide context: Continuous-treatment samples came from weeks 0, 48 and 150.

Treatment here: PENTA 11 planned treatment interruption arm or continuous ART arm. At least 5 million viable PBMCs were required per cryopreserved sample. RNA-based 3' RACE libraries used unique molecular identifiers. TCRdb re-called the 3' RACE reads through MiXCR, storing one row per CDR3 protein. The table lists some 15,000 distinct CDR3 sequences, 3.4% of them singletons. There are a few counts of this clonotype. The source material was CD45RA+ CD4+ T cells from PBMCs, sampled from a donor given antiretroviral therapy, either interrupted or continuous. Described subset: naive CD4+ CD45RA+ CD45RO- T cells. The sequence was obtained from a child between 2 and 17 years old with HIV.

This chain's CDR3 is CASSPESGNTIYF. Written as DNA, the CDR3 is TGTGCCAGCTCACCAGAATCTGGAAACACCATATATTTT. This rearrangement joins TRBV18 to TRBJ1-3, with D uncertain. Germline CDR1 KGHSH, CDR2 LQKENI. Trimming shortened V by 2 bases and J by 1 base, and 3 bases separated the two germline ends. The CDR3 covers 13 residues.